This is a list of T cell receptor beta chains from one sample in a study of blood T cell repertoires in COVID-19. The method was immunoSEQ multiplex PCR; TCRdb's version includes in-frame clones alone and lacks a portion of them. This sample has 430,000 or so clones, with 85% to 90% found just once. The sample consisted of peripheral blood. The receptors derive from a man aged 18-30 years with COVID-19, enrolled during active disease. The CDR3 runs from the conserved cysteine through the conserved F or W. The D gene is left open where the match is weak. Expanded clones are given a class, and other clones once, few, many or no size at all.

v_call,clone_size,j_call,d_call,cdr3_aa,cdr3_nt
TRBV3-1/TRBV3-2,NA,TRBJ2-3,NA,CASSHGGNGDTQYF,TGTGCCAGCAGCCACGGCGGGAACGGAGATACGCAGTATTTT
TRBV6-5,NA,TRBJ2-5,TRBD2,CASSYLAAQETQYF,TGTGCCAGCAGTTACCTAGCGGCCCAAGAGACCCAGTACTTC
TRBV9,NA,TRBJ2-7,NA,CASSITPNYEQYF,TGTGCCAGCAGCATTACTCCCAACTACGAGCAGTACTTC
TRBV23-1,once,TRBJ2-7,NA,CASSQSALNYEQYF,TGCGCCAGCAGTCAATCGGCTCTCAACTACGAGCAGTACTTC
TRBV3-1/TRBV3-2,few,TRBJ1-5,NA,CASSPGLNQPQHF,TGTGCCAGCAGCCCGGGACTTAATCAGCCCCAGCATTTT
TRBV7-7,NA,TRBJ2-7,TRBD1,CASSSDPRDRVSEQYF,TGTGCCAGCAGCTCGGACCCCCGGGACAGGGTATCCGAGCAGTACTTC
TRBV27,once,TRBJ1-6,NA,CASSLMQGYSPLHF,TGTGCCAGCAGTTTAATGCAGGGCTATTCACCCCTCCACTTT
TRBV5-4,NA,TRBJ2-1,NA,CASSSQRNEQFF,TGTGCCAGCAGCTCCCAGCGCAATGAGCAGTTCTTC
TRBV7-9,NA,TRBJ1-1,NA,CASSAPAGQLNTEAFF,TGTGCCAGCAGCGCCCCGGCGGGGCAGCTGAACACTGAAGCTTTCTTT
TRBV10-3,NA,TRBJ1-6,NA,CAINAVDSPNSPLHF,TGTGCCATCAATGCCGTGGACAGCCCAAATTCACCCCTCCACTTT
TRBV29-1,NA,TRBJ1-5,NA,CSVRELGSNQPQHF,TGCAGCGTGAGGGAGTTGGGTAGCAATCAGCCCCAGCATTTT
TRBV27,many,TRBJ1-5,NA,CASSGAGNQPQHF,TGTGCCAGCAGTGGCGCAGGGAATCAGCCCCAGCATTTT
TRBV11-2,once,TRBJ1-4,NA,CASSFSPGLNEKLFF,TGTGCCAGCAGCTTTAGTCCAGGGTTAAATGAAAAACTGTTTTTT
TRBV12-5,NA,TRBJ2-1,TRBD2,CASGQLAGGPEQFF,TGTGCTAGTGGCCAACTAGCGGGGGGCCCGGAGCAGTTCTTC
TRBV19,NA,TRBJ2-1,NA,CASKVGGTGPDNEQFF,TGTGCCAGTAAGGTGGGGGGAACAGGACCAGACAATGAGCAGTTCTTC
TRBV6-5,NA,TRBJ1-4,TRBD1,CASSTTGEVEKLFF,TGTGCCAGCAGCACCACAGGGGAAGTTGAAAAACTGTTTTTT
TRBV7-8,NA,TRBJ1-2,NA,CASTLTGDYGYTF,TGTGCCAGCACCCTGACAGGAGATTATGGCTACACCTTC
TRBV11-3,NA,TRBJ2-7,NA,CASSPGNEQYF,TGTGCCAGCAGCCCGGGAAACGAGCAGTACTTC
TRBV24-1,NA,TRBJ2-5,TRBD1,CATSDRTGPQETQYF,TGTGCCACCAGTGATCGGACAGGGCCCCAAGAGACCCAGTACTTC
TRBV27,NA,TRBJ2-1,TRBD1,CASSPDRGLLGYNEQFF,TGTGCCAGCAGTCCCGACAGGGGGCTCCTGGGGTACAATGAGCAGTTCTTC
TRBV19,NA,TRBJ2-5,NA,CASSIQQQETQYF,TGTGCCAGTAGTATACAACAGCAAGAGACCCAGTACTTC
TRBV7-9,NA,TRBJ2-3,NA,CASRPGPDTQYF,TGTGCCAGCAGGCCAGGGCCAGATACGCAGTATTTT
TRBV7-2,NA,TRBJ2-1,TRBD2,CASSTMGGTYNEQFF,TGTGCCAGCAGCACCATGGGAGGGACCTACAATGAGCAGTTCTTC
TRBV6-5,once,TRBJ1-1,NA,CASSYSGVVNTEAFF,TGTGCCAGCAGTTACTCAGGGGTTGTGAACACTGAAGCTTTCTTT
TRBV14,NA,TRBJ2-7,TRBD2,CASSPLAGREQYF,TGTGCCAGCAGCCCTCTAGCGGGACGGGAGCAGTACTTC
TRBV5-4,NA,TRBJ2-1,NA,CASSLEFGGTTFYNEQFF,TGTGCCAGCAGCTTGGAATTTGGAGGGACGACGTTCTACAATGAGCAGTTCTTC
TRBV5-1,NA,TRBJ2-1,NA,CASSLEAGQYNEQFF,TGCGCCAGCAGCTTGGAAGCGGGCCAATACAATGAGCAGTTCTTC
TRBV18,NA,TRBJ2-3,TRBD2,CASSPGTSGIGIDTQYF,TGTGCCAGCTCACCCGGGACTAGCGGGATCGGGATAGATACGCAGTATTTT
TRBV5-1,NA,TRBJ2-1,TRBD2,CASSFGLAGGTEDEQFF,TGCGCCAGCAGCTTCGGACTAGCGGGAGGAACCGAGGATGAGCAGTTCTTC
TRBV9,NA,TRBJ1-6,TRBD1,CASSVVGGGEPLHF,TGTGCCAGCAGCGTAGTCGGAGGGGGCGAACCCCTCCACTTT
TRBV19,NA,TRBJ1-6,TRBD1,CASSIQQTGAGNSPLHF,TGTGCCAGTAGTATACAACAAACAGGGGCGGGAAATTCACCCCTCCACTTT
TRBV2,few,TRBJ1-1,TRBD1,CASSKQGAPHTEAFF,TGTGCCAGCAGCAAACAGGGGGCGCCCCACACTGAAGCTTTCTTT
TRBV24-1,NA,TRBJ2-7,NA,CATSNSSGSWGVVNWCPLEQYF,TGTGCCACCAGTAACAGTTCCGGCTCCTGGGGGGTGGTCAACTGGTGTCCCCTCGAGCAGTACTTC
TRBV3-1/TRBV3-2,once,TRBJ1-2,NA,CASSHQGAGYGYTF,TGTGCCAGCAGCCATCAGGGCGCCGGGTATGGCTACACCTTC